The clone carrying this T cell receptor beta chain was seen a few times. Its antigen is as yet unknown. These data belong to a study of breast tumors, draining lymph nodes, adjacent tissues. Notes on the study in general: Tumor repertoires ranked between lymph nodes and nontumor tissue in diversity, with V and J gene preferences. Data only fit, rather than demonstrated, lymph node origin of most tumor T cells.

Breast cancer patients provided tissue from their axillary draining lymph nodes. TCRdb reprocessed the multiplex PCR reads with MiXCR, giving one entry per CDR3 protein. The sample lists 65,000 to 80,000 distinct CDR3 sequences; roughly 19% were seen once. J lost 10 bases, V lost 3 bases, and 15 bases had no gene match. CDR3 length: 16 residues. The receptor was derived from a female donor with breast cancer. Some clones in this sample may be carry-over from other donors' samples. Sequences were obtained from axillary lymph node tissue. The chain employs TRBV12-3 or TRBV12-4 and TRBJ2-1, with 7 bases aligning to TRBD2. This CDR3 reads CASSFVSGGRAREQFF. CDR3 nucleotide sequence: TGTGCCAGCAGTTTCGTCTCGGGAGGAAGGGCAAGGGAGCAGTTCTTC.